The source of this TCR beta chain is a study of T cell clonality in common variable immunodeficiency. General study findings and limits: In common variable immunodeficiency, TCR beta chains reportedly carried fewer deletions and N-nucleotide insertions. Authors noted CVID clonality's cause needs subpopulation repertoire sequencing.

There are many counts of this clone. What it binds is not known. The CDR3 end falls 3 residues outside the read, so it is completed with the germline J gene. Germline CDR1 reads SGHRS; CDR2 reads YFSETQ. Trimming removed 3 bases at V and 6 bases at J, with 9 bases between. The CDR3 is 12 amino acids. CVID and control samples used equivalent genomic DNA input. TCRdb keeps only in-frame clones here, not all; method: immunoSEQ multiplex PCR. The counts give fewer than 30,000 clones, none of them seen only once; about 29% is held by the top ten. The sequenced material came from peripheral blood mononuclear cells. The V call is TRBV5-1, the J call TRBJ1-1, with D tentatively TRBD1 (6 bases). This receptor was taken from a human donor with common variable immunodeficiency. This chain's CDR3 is CASSYGQSEAFF. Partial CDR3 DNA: TGCGCCAGCAGCTACGGACAGTCTGAA.